One and the same sample provided the 16 T cell receptor beta chains below, sequenced in a study of graft-versus-host responses after intestinal transplantation. Sequencing used immunoSEQ multiplex PCR; TCRdb keeps in-frame clones, though not all of them. The table lists 85,000 to 100,000 clones, more than 70% of them singletons. Sample: PBMCs, taken 255 days after intestinal transplant. These receptors all come from a human patient who received an intestinal transplant, so some T cells may come from the graft donor.

The rearrangement uses TRBV28 and TRBJ2-7; 11 bases align to TRBD2. CDR3 length: 15 residues. The germline CDR1 and CDR2 sequences are MDHEN and SYDVKM. V lost 5 bases, J lost 4 bases, and 7 bases stayed unmatched. CDR3 sequence (DNA): TGTGCCAGCAGTGACGGGACTAGCGGAATATACGAGCAGTACGTC. Its protein is CASSDGTSGIYEQYV.

This clone was recorded only once. The J gene is TRBJ2-3, the V gene TRBV25-1; D not resolved. The CDR3 is 13 amino acids. Per the germline V gene, CDR1 is MGHDK and CDR2 is SYGVNS. The V end lost 4 bases, the J end lost 4 bases, and 9 bases lay between the germline ends. The DNA of the CDR3 is TGTGCCAGCAGTGCCCTAGTTGCAGATACGCAGTATTTT. Amino acid sequence: CASSALVADTQYF.

This sequence joins TRBV2 and TRBJ1-2, with D possibly TRBD1 on 5 matching bases. Germline CDR1 SNHLY, CDR2 FYNNEI. V lost 7 bases, J lost 9 bases, and 15 bases lay in between. The CDR3 sequence is 12 residues long. CDR3 in DNA: TGTGCCAGCACCGAAGGGACGTCAAGCTACACCTTC. Translating gives CASTEGTSSYTF.

V gene TRBV6-4 combines with J gene TRBJ1-6, with 7 bases that match TRBD1. The germline CDR1 and CDR2 sequences are MRHNA and SNTAGT. V lost 2 bases and J lost 6; bases outside the gene matches: 4. The CDR3 consists of 15 residues. The CDR3 spells CASSDKGAGNSPLHF. CDR3 nucleotides: TGTGCCAGCAGTGACAAGGGGGCAGGTAATTCACCCCTCCACTTT.

The rearrangement links TRBV11-2 to TRBJ2-7; 10 nucleotides match TRBD1. The CDR3 spans 14 residues. Germline V CDR1 and CDR2: SGHAT, FQNNGV. Losses at the gene ends were 5 bases for V and 4 bases for J; bases not matched to a gene: 5. CDR3 in DNA: TGTGCCAGCAGCCCCTCGGGACAGGGGTACGAGCAGTACGTC. This encodes CASSPSGQGYEQYV.

This CDR3 reads CASSRTAIGNQPQHF. The DNA for the CDR3 is TGTGCCAGCAGCCGGACAGCAATTGGCAATCAGCCCCAGCATTTT. V is TRBV28 and J is TRBJ1-5, with D perhaps TRBD1 (6 bases). Per the germline V gene, CDR1 is MDHEN and CDR2 is SYDVKM. V shed 6 bases and J shed 2 bases, with 14 bases lying between them. This CDR3 is built from 15 residues.

The CDR3: CASSQGVAGGGNEQFF. The DNA of the CDR3 is TGTGCCAGCAGCCAGGGGGTAGCGGGAGGCGGGAATGAGCAGTTCTTC. The V gene is TRBV4-2, the J gene TRBJ2-1; TRBD2 matches 10 bases. V was pared by 3 bases and J by 7 bases, with 9 bases of the junction left unmatched. The CDR3 length is 16 residues. Looked up from germline, CDR1 is LGHNA and CDR2 is YNFKEQ.

In its sample, this clone was seen a few times. This sequence joins TRBV6-1 and TRBJ2-7; D not certain. V was clipped by 1 base and J by 1 base, with 11 bases between them. The germline CDR1 and CDR2 sequences are MNHNS and SASEGT. CDR3 length equals 15 residues. CDR3 residues: CASSEVTEGSYEQYF. The CDR3 DNA reads as TGTGCCAGCAGTGAAGTAACGGAAGGATCCTACGAGCAGTACTTC.

This clone was seen more than once but under ten times. V is TRBV4-2 and J is TRBJ2-7, with 10 bases lining up with TRBD1. Germline CDR1 LGHNA, CDR2 YNFKEQ. After removal of 0 bases from V and 5 bases from J, the junction contained 7 bases not matched to a gene. The CDR3 contains 16 residues. CDR3 DNA: TGTGCCAGCAGCCAAGATTACGGGACAGGGGTCCACGAGCAGTACTTC. Translated, it gives CASSQDYGTGVHEQYF.

This clone showed up just once. CDR3 coding DNA: TGTGCCAGCAGTTACGGGACAGGGGAAGACTACGAGCAGTACTTC. Protein sequence: CASSYGTGEDYEQYF. V is TRBV6-5 and J is TRBJ2-7; 10 bases line up with TRBD1. This CDR3 has 15 amino acids. The junction had 4 bases not matched to a gene; V was cut back by 2 bases and J by 3 bases. Germline V lookup: CDR1 MNHEY, CDR2 SVGAGI.

The chain employs TRBV7-9 and TRBJ2-1, with D possibly TRBD2 on 5 matching bases. CDR1 and CDR2 from the germline V gene are SEHNR and FQNEAQ (reference sequence). The length of the CDR3 is 17 residues. V shed 0 bases and J shed 1 base, with 13 bases lying between them. The CDR3 here is CASSLARRAVSYNEQFF. CDR3 in DNA: TGTGCCAGCAGCTTAGCCCGGCGAGCGGTATCCTACAATGAGCAGTTCTTC.

The V gene is TRBV6-1, the J gene TRBJ2-1; 8 nucleotides line up with TRBD1. The germline gives CDR1 MNHNS, CDR2 SASEGT. V trimming: 2 bases; J trimming: 6 bases; junction bases outside the gene matches: 9. The CDR3 runs to 16 residues. The CDR3 nucleotides are TGTGCCAGCAGTGAAATCGGGACAGGCCTCTCCAATGAGCAGTTCTTC. It encodes CASSEIGTGLSNEQFF.

DNA of the CDR3: TGTGCCAGCAGTTCTTACAGGGGACCGGCCGGGGAGCTGTTTTTT. Protein sequence: CASSSYRGPAGELFF. V and J are TRBV27 and TRBJ2-2; 7 positions agree with TRBD1. Germline values: CDR1 MNHEY, CDR2 SMNVEV (reference sequence). V lost 4 bases, J lost 6 bases, and 8 bases stayed unmatched. The CDR3 extends over 15 amino acids.

The J gene is TRBJ2-3, the V gene TRBV10-1; D remains unclear. Germline V gives CDR1 WNHNN, CDR2 SYGVQD (reference sequence). The ends were cut back, 5 bases at V and 0 bases at J, with 3 bases in the middle. This CDR3 spans 12 amino acids. The CDR3 coding sequence is TGCGCCAGCAGTTATAGCACAGATACGCAGTATTTT. This encodes CASSYSTDTQYF.

A few counts support this clone. The genes are TRBV15 and TRBJ2-7; possibly TRBD1 for D (5 bases). Trimming pared 1 base from V and 3 bases from J, leaving 7 bases between. This CDR3 comprises 13 residues. Germline V gene lookup returns CDR1 LNHNV and CDR2 YYDKDF (reference sequence). The CDR3 spells CATSRGQNYEQYF. DNA for the CDR3: TGTGCCACCAGCAGAGGACAGAACTACGAGCAGTACTTC.

V and J are TRBV5-5 and TRBJ1-1; D is unclear. The V and J ends lost 0 bases and 1 base respectively, with 7 bases between them. There are 14 residues in the CDR3. Per the germline V gene, CDR1 is SGHKS and CDR2 is YYEKEE (reference sequence). The CDR3 nucleotides read TGTGCCAGCAGCTTGGATCCGGGGAACACTGAAGCTTTCTTT. This gives the protein CASSLDPGNTEAFF.